This T cell receptor (beta chain) was profiled in a study of T-cell reconstitution after alpha-beta-depleted transplantation in children. This clonotype has only a few counts. Trimming removed 5 bases at V and 6 bases at J, with 10 bases between. The CDR3 is made up of 12 amino acids. Germline V gene data show CDR1 as MNHEY and CDR2 as SVGAGI. Unique molecular identifiers tagged the TCRbeta library. In TCRdb, the PCR reads were re-called with MiXCR into one record per CDR3 protein. The data hold some 390,000 distinct CDR3 sequences, with roughly 21% observed a single time. The chain combines TRBV6-5 with TRBJ2-5; tentatively, D is TRBD2 (5 bases). This sample comprised PBMCs from the stem cell graft donor, obtained from the stem cell graft. This receptor was obtained from a human donor who donated a stem cell graft to a child with acute myeloid leukemia. Here the CDR3 reads CASSRRGKTQYF. In nucleotides, the CDR3 is TGTGCCAGCAGTCGACGGGGAAAGACCCAGTACTTC.